This T cell receptor (beta chain) originates from a study of T cell responses to AZD1222 COVID-19 vaccine. Whole-study findings and limits: The sample set comprised mostly white British donors with more females, and clonal diversity was possibly underestimated. Seropositive status at baseline applied to only a handful of AZD1222 recipients. The CD4 TCRs associated with vaccination extended across spike and predominated at 160-218 and 743-854.

Comment on this clone: Its antigen is currently unknown.

This table comes from immunoSEQ multiplex PCR, and its TCRdb copy is limited to in-frame clones, with some not included. This table holds about 120,000 clones, around 90% found once. The CDR3 is 13 amino acids. Trimming left V 5 bases short and J 6 bases short, with 10 bases between. Germline CDR1 reads SEHNR; CDR2 reads FQNEAQ (reference sequence). The receptor was derived from an adult in good health. This chain joins TRBV7-9 and TRBJ1-4, with D unresolved. The sample was peripheral blood, taken on day 0 of AZD1222 vaccination. The CDR3 coding sequence is TGTGCCAGCAGCCCGCCGGGAGATGAAAAACTGTTTTTT. As protein: CASSPPGDEKLFF.